Listed below are T cell receptor beta chains from one sample, sequenced in a study of spatial heterogeneity in lung cancer. TCRdb itself ran the 5' RACE reads through MiXCR, one entry per CDR3 protein. The profile covers about 8,600 distinct CDR3 sequences, with more than 4.5% appearing a single time and roughly 30% taken by the ten largest. The sample was PBMCs, taken at surgery. Every receptor here comes from a male donor with early-stage non-small cell lung cancer. Both conserved end residues are trimmed from each CDR3. The order of the fields is V gene, J gene, CDR3 protein.

TRBV5-6	TRBJ2-7	ASSLSTSGGAI
TRBV7-2	TRBJ2-6	ASSLGSGNSGANVLT
TRBV28	TRBJ2-5	ASSSSTSGGETQY
TRBV3-1	TRBJ1-2	ASSHRGFLYGYT
TRBV20-1	TRBJ2-3	SVYTDTQY
TRBV3-1	TRBJ2-5	ASSPGDQETQY
TRBV6-5	TRBJ1-2	ASSYGTKEIDGYT
TRBV20-1	TRBJ2-5	SAGVGMTQY
TRBV29-1	TRBJ1-1	SVAVGWGNTEAF
TRBV30	TRBJ2-7	AWSDRESGEQY
TRBV6-5	TRBJ1-6	ASRRDRGNSPLH
TRBV10-1	TRBJ2-2	ASSDVQGYTGELF
TRBV4-1	TRBJ1-5	ASSQELRVNQPQH
TRBV29-1	TRBJ1-2	SVAPQNYGYT
TRBV9	TRBJ1-3	ASSVESGGLGNTIY
TRBV5-1	TRBJ1-5	ASSLGPQPEQPQH
TRBV7-8	TRBJ2-3	ASSLYGVAPDTQY
TRBV5-1	TRBJ2-1	ASSWGGGSNNEQF
TRBV18	TRBJ1-5	ASSPERAGSNQPQH